The 23 T cell receptor beta chains given below trace back to one sample, sequenced in a study of shared clonotypes between healthy human individuals. Using immunoSEQ multiplex PCR, the repertoire was profiled, and TCRdb retains in-frame clones only, with some absent. The profile shows roughly 660,000 clones, 90% of them singletons. Sequenced input: memory CD8+ T cells from PBMCs. The subset was: CD45RO+ cells pooled with CCR7-negative TemRA cells. The source is a man aged 18 to 30 in good health. Some clones in this sample may be carry-over from other donors' samples.

The chain joins TRBV29-1 to TRBJ2-1; 7 bases map to TRBD2. Germline values: CDR1 SQVTM, CDR2 ANQGSEA. V shed 7 bases, J shed 3 bases, and the junction held 6 bases outside the gene matches. The CDR3 spans 13 residues. The CDR3 loop is CSAGTTNYNEQFF. CDR3 nucleotides: TGCAGCGCCGGGACTACGAACTACAATGAGCAGTTCTTC.

As DNA, the CDR3 is TGTGCCAGCAGTTTACTAGCGGGAGGGCCGACCCTCGGGCAGTACTTC. Its protein is CASSLLAGGPTLGQYF. The chain uses TRBV27 and TRBJ2-7; 12 positions agree with TRBD2. The CDR3 runs to 16 residues. Germline assignment: CDR1 MNHEY and CDR2 SMNVEV (reference sequence). V lost 2 bases and J lost 9; bases outside the gene matches: 11.

The rearrangement links TRBV25-1 to TRBJ2-1; 8 nucleotides align to TRBD2. CDR3 length: 16 residues. The germline V gene has CDR1 MGHDK and CDR2 SYGVNS. V shed 4 bases, J shed 4 bases, and the junction held 9 bases outside the gene matches. The CDR3 protein is CASSGYGSGIYNEQFF. CDR3 DNA sequence: TGTGCCAGCAGTGGCTACGGTAGCGGGATTTACAATGAGCAGTTCTTC.

The rearrangement links TRBV7-8 to TRBJ1-1, with D maybe TRBD1 (5 bases). V was pared by 2 bases and J by 1 base, with 11 bases between. Looked up from germline, CDR1 is SGHVS and CDR2 is FQNEAQ. The CDR3 covers 15 residues. The CDR3 DNA follows: TGTGCCAGCAGCTTATTCGGGGGGAGGAACACTGAAGCTTTCTTT. It codes for CASSLFGGRNTEAFF.

This clone appeared a single time. V is TRBV4-1 and J is TRBJ2-3, with 8 bases aligning to TRBD1. There are 14 residues in the CDR3. Germline CDR1 is MGHRA and CDR2 is YSYEKL. J gave up 4 bases and V 6 bases, and 6 bases lay outside the gene matches. CDR3 residues: CASSRTGRADTQYF. The CDR3 coding sequence is TGCGCCAGCAGTCGGACAGGGCGCGCAGATACGCAGTATTTT.

The chain combines TRBV18 with TRBJ2-3; 9 bases agree with TRBD2. The germline V gene has CDR1 KGHSH and CDR2 LQKENI. This CDR3 has 18 residues. V was pared by 5 bases and J by 0 bases, with 12 bases of the junction left unmatched. The CDR3 bases are TGTGCCAGCTCATCCGGGACTAGCAGATTACATAGCACAGATACGCAGTATTTT. It codes for CASSSGTSRLHSTDTQYF.

This clone was seen just once. The gene calls are TRBV7-3 and TRBJ2-7; 10 nucleotides match TRBD2. The CDR3 is 16 residues long. Germline CDR1 SGHTA, CDR2 FQGTGA. The V and J ends lost 5 bases and 4 bases, in that order; junction bases with no gene match: 11. The CDR3 protein is CASSRSSGSSRYEQYF. The CDR3 nucleotides are TGTGCCAGCAGCCGCTCTAGCGGGAGTTCCAGATACGAGCAGTACTTC. The variable domain in full, completed from reference TRBV7-3 and TRBJ2-7, reads GAGVSQTPSNKVTEKGKYVELRCDPISGHTALYWYRQSLGQGPEFLIYFQGTGAADDSGLPNDRFFAVRPEGSVSTLKIQRTERGDSAVYLCASSRSSGSSRYEQYFGPGTRLTVT.

The chain links TRBV5-6 to TRBJ1-5, with 8 bases lining up with TRBD1. Germline lookup yields CDR1 SGHDT and CDR2 YYEEEE. The CDR3 contains 15 residues. The V and J ends lost 4 bases and 0 bases, in that order; junction bases with no gene match: 3. The CDR3 reads CASSAGTGSNQPQHF. The CDR3 region has the DNA TGTGCCAGCAGCGCGGGGACAGGTAGCAATCAGCCCCAGCATTTT.

The chain couples TRBV9 to TRBJ2-7; no reliable D call. Germline lookup yields CDR1 SGDLS and CDR2 YYNGEE. The CDR3 is made up of 15 amino acids. Trimming stripped 0 bases from V and 3 bases from J, with 13 bases between. Here the CDR3 reads CASSVDFGSYYEQYF. The DNA for the CDR3 is TGTGCCAGCAGCGTAGATTTCGGGTCCTACTACGAGCAGTACTTC.

This chain connects TRBV15 to TRBJ1-4; D is unresolved. Per germline, CDR1 LNHNV and CDR2 YYDKDF (reference sequence). V lost 3 bases to trimming and J lost 8 bases, with 16 bases between them. The CDR3 contains 15 residues. CDR3 DNA: TGTGCCACCAGCAGCAAGTCAATGGGGAGAGAAAAACTGTTTTTT. Protein: CATSSKSMGREKLFF. Variable domain in full (rest from reference TRBV15 and TRBJ1-4): DAMVIQNPRYQVTQFGKPVTLSCSQTLNHNVMYWYQQKSSQAPKLLFHYYDKDFNNEADTPDNFQSRRPNTSFCFLDIRSPGLGDTAMYLCATSSKSMGREKLFFGSGTQLSVL.

The chain links TRBV7-3 to TRBJ2-6, with 7 bases fitting TRBD2. The junction had 0 bases not matched to a gene; V was cut back by 1 base and J by 0 bases. Germline V CDR1 and CDR2: SGHTA, FQGTGA. The CDR3 extends over 16 amino acids. CDR3 nucleotides: TGTGCCAGCAGCTTAAGCGGGGGCTCTGGGGCCAACGTCCTGACTTTC. Residues: CASSLSGGSGANVLTF.

The chain employs TRBV13 and TRBJ1-2; D call uncertain. Germline V CDR1 and CDR2: PRHDT, FYEKMQ (reference sequence). The CDR3 contains 17 residues. V lost 5 bases and J 1 base, leaving 20 bases between the germline ends. The CDR3 nucleotides are TGTGCCAGCAGCACCCTGGACGGCGGTTTCAATAACTATGGCTACACCTTC. This encodes CASSTLDGGFNNYGYTF.

The V call is TRBV29-1, the J call TRBJ2-7; D uncertain. Germline CDR1 reads SQVTM; CDR2 reads ANQGSEA. CDR3 size: 14 residues. V was clipped by 4 bases and J by 4 bases, with 17 bases between them. The CDR3 loop reads CSVATTRAYYEQYF. In DNA form, the CDR3 reads TGCAGCGTTGCTACGACACGGGCATATTACGAGCAGTACTTC.

On this clone: In the same sample, other DNA sequences code for this CDR3. The J gene is TRBJ2-3, the V gene TRBV10-3, with D possibly being TRBD1 or TRBD2 (5 bases each). The germline V and J ends were trimmed by 2 bases and 0 bases, with 6 bases remaining between them. This CDR3 is 14 amino acids long. The germline CDR1 and CDR2 sequences are ENHRY and SYGVKD. The CDR3 DNA reads as TGTGCCATCAGTGAGGGGGGTAGCACAGATACGCAGTATTTT. The encoded protein is CAISEGGSTDTQYF.

The chain recombines TRBV6-6 with TRBJ1-2; D is unclear. The V gene's germline CDR1 is MNHNY and CDR2 SVGAGI (reference sequence). V gave up 0 bases and J gave up 8 bases, with 13 bases separating them. This CDR3 has 14 residues. CDR3: CASSYSSRPGGYTF. The CDR3, as DNA: TGTGCCAGCAGTTACTCTTCGAGGCCTGGGGGCTACACCTTC.

The chain combines TRBV4-1 with TRBJ1-1, with D hard to call. Trimming left V 6 bases short and J 3 bases short, with 14 bases between. The V gene's germline CDR1 is MGHRA and CDR2 YSYEKL. This CDR3 region has 14 residues. For the CDR3, the DNA is TGCGCCAGCAGGTTTGACACTTCTTACACTGAAGCTTTCTTT. The encoded protein is CASRFDTSYTEAFF.

The chain recombines TRBV9 with TRBJ2-7; 10 nucleotides align to TRBD1. The CDR3 totals 15 residues. V lost 0 bases and J lost 3; bases outside the gene matches: 3. Germline-derived CDR1 and CDR2 are SGDLS and YYNGEE. The DNA of the CDR3 is TGTGCCAGCAGCGTAGGGGGGACAGGGGACTACGAGCAGTACTTC. This translates into CASSVGGTGDYEQYF.

The chain uses TRBV7-2 and TRBJ1-1, with D possibly matching TRBD1 (5 bases). V dropped 5 bases and J dropped 11 bases, with 18 bases sitting between them. Germline V gene sequence: CDR1 SGHTA, CDR2 FQGNSA. The CDR3 runs 13 residues. For the CDR3, the DNA is TGTGCCAGCAGCCTCAGTGGGGCCTCAGAGGCTTTCTTT. Its translation is CASSLSGASEAFF.

J is TRBJ1-1 and V is TRBV6-6; D is ambiguous. Germline V gene lookup returns CDR1 MNHNY and CDR2 SVGAGI (reference sequence). The CDR3 consists of 13 residues. With 2 bases removed from V and 1 base from J, the gap between germline ends came to 5 bases. The chain's CDR3 is CASSYGWNTEAFF. The CDR3 nucleotides are TGTGCCAGCAGTTACGGGTGGAACACTGAAGCTTTCTTT.

The chain is built from TRBV30 and TRBJ1-1, with unresolved D. The CDR3 totals 13 residues. The germline V gene encodes CDR1 GTSNPN and CDR2 SVGIG (reference sequence). Trimming took 3 bases from V and 6 from J, leaving 14 bases between them. The CDR3 here is CAWRGPAGAEAFF. CDR3 coding DNA: TGTGCCTGGAGGGGTCCAGCTGGGGCTGAAGCTTTCTTT. The whole variable domain, filled in from reference TRBV30 and TRBJ1-1, reads SQTIHQWPATLVQPVGSPLSLECTVEGTSNPNLYWYRQAAGRGLQLLFYSVGIGQISSEVPQNLSASRPQDRQFILSSKKLLLSDSGFYLCAWRGPAGAEAFFGQGTRLTVV.

V and J are TRBV11-2 and TRBJ1-4; 7 bases are shared with TRBD1. V lost 4 bases and J lost 10; bases outside the gene matches: 9. The CDR3 has 14 amino acids. Per germline, CDR1 SGHAT and CDR2 FQNNGV. The CDR3 DNA reads as TGTGCCAGCAGCTCATCAAGACAGGGAGGAAAACTGTTTTTT. Translation: CASSSSRQGGKLFF.

This clone was seen only once. This rearrangement joins TRBV5-4 to TRBJ2-7; a possible D gene is TRBD2 (5 bases). The germline V gene encodes CDR1 SGHNT and CDR2 YYREEE (reference sequence). The CDR3 has 14 amino acids. V was trimmed by 1 base and J by 6 bases, leaving 14 bases between them. The CDR3 is CASSLSSRRGEQYF. The CDR3 region has the DNA TGTGCCAGCAGCTTGTCATCTCGCCGGGGCGAGCAGTACTTC.

The chain recombines TRBV10-3 with TRBJ2-7, with 8 nucleotides matching TRBD1. Germline-derived CDR1 and CDR2 are ENHRY and SYGVKD. With V trimmed by 6 bases and J by 0 bases, 7 bases remained unmatched. CDR3 size: 15 residues. The CDR3 bases are TGTGCCATCAGCCTGGACAGGGTCGACTCCTACGAGCAGTACTTC. Translation gives CAISLDRVDSYEQYF.